The clone carrying this TCR beta chain was observed a few times. What it recognizes is unknown. V shed 0 bases and J shed 6 bases, with 15 bases lying between them. This CDR3 contains 14 residues. Germline V CDR1 and CDR2: DFQATT, SNEGSKA (reference sequence). This record belongs to a study of early T cells in non-severe SARS-CoV-2 infection. Study in general: The chains were unpaired, and the sequenced material was bulk RNA from unsorted whole blood. Findings and caveats of the study: Missing private and CD4 specificities, VDJdb matching favored anti-spike CD8 responses.

Unique molecular identifiers tagged individual cDNA molecules. MiXCR, applied by TCRdb to the 5' RACE reads, yields one record per CDR3 protein. The top ten clones hold 4.7% of a sample with 70,000 to 90,000 distinct CDR3 sequences, roughly 10% of them seen once. Sequenced input: whole blood. This clonotype was sampled from an adult who was a healthcare worker with PCR-confirmed SARS-CoV-2 infection or an uninfected control (not recorded which). The rearrangement joins TRBV20-1 to TRBJ2-7; D remains ambiguous. The CDR3 DNA reads TGCAGTGCTAGAGATTCCTGGGGTGGTGCCGAGCAGTACTTC. Translation: CSARDSWGGAEQYF.